This TCR beta chain was found in a study of blood T cell repertoires in COVID-19. Study overall: Acute-phase and convalescent COVID-19 samples originated in the United States, Italy and Spain. PBMCs, B-cell-depleted T cells, or T cells provided the cDNA or gDNA that made up the material.

Methods used by the authors: Estimation of nucleated cell counts relied on the amplification of reference gene primers. Sequenced by immunoSEQ multiplex PCR; TCRdb stores in-frame clones only, minus some. V and J calls and clone size follow that table, whereas D and trimming were derived from the DNA. Here the sample spans about 150,000 clones, roughly 78% being singletons. CDR1 is KGHSH and CDR2 is LQKENI in the germline V gene. The V and J ends lost 1 base and 4 bases, in that order; junction bases with no gene match: 9. The CDR3 runs to 17 residues. The TCR comes from a man older than 75 with acute or convalescent COVID-19. V and J are TRBV18 and TRBJ2-2; 7 bases line up with TRBD1. The sequenced sample consisted of peripheral blood. In DNA, the CDR3 is TGTGCCAGCTCACCACGGGTCCGGGACAGCCCCACCGGGGAGCTGTTTTTT. Amino acid sequence: CASSPRVRDSPTGELFF.